Shown below are 5 T cell receptor beta chains from a single sample sequenced in a study of OX40 agonist ivuxolimab in advanced cancers. Libraries were prepared by immunoSEQ multiplex PCR; TCRdb keeps only in-frame clonotypes and omits some of them. The sample yields tens of thousands of clones, around 83% seen once. Sequencing was performed on CD4+ or CD8+ T cells sorted from blood, taken in a trial of the OX40 agonist ivuxolimab. These receptors came from an adult with an advanced solid tumor such as melanoma, head and neck, liver or kidney cancer.

The chain combines TRBV2 with TRBJ1-2; TRBD1 matches 7 bases. The CDR3 spans 15 residues. Germline V gene sequence: CDR1 SNHLY, CDR2 FYNNEI. After removal of 0 bases from V and 6 bases from J, the junction contained 7 bases not matched to a gene. Here the CDR3 reads CASSEAAGGVNGYTF. CDR3 sequence (DNA): TGTGCCAGCAGTGAAGCGGCAGGGGGGGTGAATGGCTACACCTTC.

This chain connects TRBV9 to TRBJ2-5; a possible D gene is TRBD2 (7 bases). Deletions cut 0 bases from V and 2 bases from J, with 11 bases between. The germline gives CDR1 SGDLS, CDR2 YYNGEE. This CDR3 has 15 amino acids. CDR3 region: CASSVGGGPQETQYF. The CDR3 nucleotides are TGTGCCAGCAGCGTAGGGGGGGGCCCTCAAGAGACCCAGTACTTC.

Only one count was recorded for this clone. The junction does not match germline at one end; this may be a read error. This chain joins TRBV2 and TRBJ1-6; a possible D gene is TRBD1 (6 bases). Germline CDR1 SNHLY, CDR2 FYNNEI. There are 12 residues in the CDR3. CDR3 region: CASSEPPRGRYF. The CDR3 DNA is TGTGCCAGCAGTGAACCCCCCAGGGGCCGGTACTTT.

This sequence joins TRBV14 and TRBJ2-7; 11 bases line up with TRBD2. The CDR3 sequence is 15 residues long. After removal of 1 base from V and 5 bases from J, the junction contained 4 bases not matched to a gene. The V gene's germline CDR1 is SGHDN and CDR2 FVKESK. This chain's CDR3 is CASSQVGSGRDEQYF. CDR3 nucleotides: TGTGCCAGCAGCCAAGTTGGTAGCGGGAGGGACGAGCAGTACTTC.

The CDR3 DNA follows: TGTGCCAGCAGCTCGACAGTAGATCAGCCCCAGCATTTT. As protein: CASSSTVDQPQHF. The V gene is TRBV7-2, the J gene TRBJ1-5; D possibly corresponds to TRBD1 (5 bases). V gave up 4 bases and J gave up 5 bases, with 9 bases separating them. CDR3 length: 13 residues. Looked up from germline, CDR1 is SGHTA and CDR2 is FQGNSA.